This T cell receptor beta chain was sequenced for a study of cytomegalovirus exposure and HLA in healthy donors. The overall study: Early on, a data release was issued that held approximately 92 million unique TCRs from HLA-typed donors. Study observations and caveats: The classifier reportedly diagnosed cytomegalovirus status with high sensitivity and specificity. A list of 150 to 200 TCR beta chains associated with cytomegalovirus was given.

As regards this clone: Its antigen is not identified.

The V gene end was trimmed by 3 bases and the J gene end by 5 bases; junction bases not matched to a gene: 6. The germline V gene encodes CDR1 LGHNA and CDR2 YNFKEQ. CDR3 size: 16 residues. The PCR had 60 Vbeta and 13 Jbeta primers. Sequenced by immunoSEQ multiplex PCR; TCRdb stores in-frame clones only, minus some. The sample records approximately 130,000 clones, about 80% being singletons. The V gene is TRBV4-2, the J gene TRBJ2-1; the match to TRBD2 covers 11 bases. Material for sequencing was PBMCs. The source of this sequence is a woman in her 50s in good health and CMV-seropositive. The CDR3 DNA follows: TGTGCCAGCAGCCACTTAGCGGGAGGGAGGGACAATGAGCAGTTCTTC. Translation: CASSHLAGGRDNEQFF.